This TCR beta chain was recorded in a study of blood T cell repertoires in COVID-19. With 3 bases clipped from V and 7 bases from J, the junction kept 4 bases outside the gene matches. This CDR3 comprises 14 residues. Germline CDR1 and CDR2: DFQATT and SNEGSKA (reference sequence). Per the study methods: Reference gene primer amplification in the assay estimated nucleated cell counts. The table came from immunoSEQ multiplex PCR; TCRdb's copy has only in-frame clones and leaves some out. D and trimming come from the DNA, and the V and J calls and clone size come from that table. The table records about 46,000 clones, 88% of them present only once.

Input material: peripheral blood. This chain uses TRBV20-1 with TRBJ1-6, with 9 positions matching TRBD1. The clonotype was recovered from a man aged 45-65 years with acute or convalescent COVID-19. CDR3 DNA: TGCAGTGCTAGTCCGGGACAGGGAAATTCACCCCTCCACTTT. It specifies CSASPGQGNSPLHF.